A selection of T cell receptor beta chains follows, all from one sample in a study of shared clonotypes between healthy human individuals. The table came from immunoSEQ multiplex PCR; TCRdb's copy has only in-frame clones and leaves some out. The sample holds roughly 2.5 million clones, 90% to 95% seen once. The sequencing sample was made of naive CD4+ T cells sorted from blood. These receptors originate from a man aged 18 to 29 in good health. The CDR3 runs from the conserved cysteine through the conserved F or W. A D gene is named only where the DNA matches it firmly. Only part of the rows carry a size: once, few, many, or a class if the clone is expanded.

CDR3 length | J gene | D gene | clone size | V gene | CDR3 DNA | CDR3 protein
13 | TRBJ2-6 | NA | NA | TRBV27 | TGTGCCAGCGGCACGGACGGGGCCAACGTCCTGACTTTC | CASGTDGANVLTF
13 | TRBJ1-5 | NA | NA | TRBV29-1 | TGCAGCGTTGCCGGGGCGGGCAATCAGCCCCAGCATTTT | CSVAGAGNQPQHF
14 | TRBJ2-7 | TRBD1 | NA | TRBV10-2 | TGCGCCAGCACCCCTGGACAGGTTTCCTACGAGCAGTACTTC | CASTPGQVSYEQYF
13 | TRBJ2-7 | NA | NA | TRBV19 | TGTGCCAGTAGGCCGACAGGTGCCTACGAGCAGTACTTC | CASRPTGAYEQYF
15 | TRBJ2-1 | TRBD2 | NA | TRBV27 | TGTGCCAGCAGTTTTCTCCGGGCATCTAGCGGGGAGCAGTTCTTC | CASSFLRASSGEQFF
16 | TRBJ2-1 | NA | once | TRBV27 | TGTGCCAGCAGCCCTATCTCGGATTTCTCCTACAATGAGCAGTTCTTC | CASSPISDFSYNEQFF
17 | TRBJ2-7 | TRBD2 | NA | TRBV7-6 | TGTGCCAGCAGCTTAGAGGTCGGGGGGACCGGTGCCTACGAGCAGTACTTC | CASSLEVGGTGAYEQYF
14 | TRBJ1-3 | NA | NA | TRBV5-1 | TGCGCCAGCAGCTCGACGGGATCTGGAAACACCATATATTTT | CASSSTGSGNTIYF
16 | TRBJ1-3 | TRBD1 | NA | TRBV5-6 | TGTGCCAGCAGCTTAGACAGGGGACGCTCTGGAAACACCATATATTTT | CASSLDRGRSGNTIYF
14 | TRBJ1-1 | NA | NA | TRBV6-5 | TGTGCCAGCAGGGGCAGGGCTGCGAACACTGAAGCTTTCTTT | CASRGRAANTEAFF
16 | TRBJ2-7 | NA | once | TRBV28 | TGTGCCAGCAGATCCCAAAGATCCAGGGGAGCCTACGAGCAGTACTTC | CASRSQRSRGAYEQYF
13 | TRBJ1-2 | NA | NA | TRBV30 | TGTGCCTGGACTATGGACAGCCAGTCTGGCTACACCTTC | CAWTMDSQSGYTF
15 | TRBJ2-3 | NA | NA | TRBV4-1 | TGCGCCAGCAGCACGTTAGGGAGGATCGCAGATACGCAGTATTTT | CASSTLGRIADTQYF
9 | TRBJ2-7 | NA | NA | TRBV29-1 | TGCAGCGCCGACTACGAGCAGTACTTC | CSADYEQYF
14 | TRBJ1-1 | NA | NA | TRBV30 | TGTGCCTGGAGTGTAGTCCAGGCCAACACTGAAGCTTTCTTT | CAWSVVQANTEAFF
18 | TRBJ2-2 | TRBD2 | NA | TRBV7-9 | TGTGCCAGCAGCTTAGGCTCAGCGGGAGAGTCGGACACCGGGGAGCTGTTTTTT | CASSLGSAGESDTGELFF
13 | TRBJ1-6 | NA | NA | TRBV2 | TGTGCCAGTATAAGCTCCTATAATTCACCCCTCCACTTT | CASISSYNSPLHF
13 | TRBJ1-3 | NA | NA | TRBV6-1 | TGTGCCAGCAGTGTATCTGTTGGAAACACCATATATTTT | CASSVSVGNTIYF
15 | TRBJ2-7 | TRBD1 | few | TRBV5-1 | TGCGCCAGCAGCTTGGAGGGACAGGGGGCCTACGAGCAGTACTTC | CASSLEGQGAYEQYF
17 | TRBJ2-7 | TRBD2 | NA | TRBV9 | TGTGCCAGCAGCGTAGCGCCCACTAGCGGGTTACCCTACGAGCAGTACTTC | CASSVAPTSGLPYEQYF
15 | TRBJ2-7 | TRBD1 | NA | TRBV6-1 | TGTGCCAGCAGTCTAACCGGGACAGGGGTCTACGAGCAGTACTTC | CASSLTGTGVYEQYF
11 | TRBJ2-2 | NA | NA | TRBV10-3 | TGTGCCATCTCGAACACCGGGGAGCTGTTTTTT | CAISNTGELFF
14 | TRBJ1-5 | NA | NA | TRBV18 | TGTGCCAGCTCACCGGGGGACCGCGCTCAGCCCCAGCATTTT | CASSPGDRAQPQHF
16 | TRBJ1-4 | TRBD1 | NA | TRBV27 | TGTGCCAGCAGGGGGGACAGGGGTGCCCCAAATGAAAAACTGTTTTTT | CASRGDRGAPNEKLFF
14 | TRBJ2-1 | NA | NA | TRBV18 | TGTGCCAGCTCCGTGCGGGAAGCCTACAATGAGCAGTTCTTC | CASSVREAYNEQFF
19 | TRBJ2-5 | TRBD2 | NA | TRBV7-6 | TGTGCCAGCAGCTTAAATCCCCTAGCGGGAGGGCGGCGGTGGGGGACCCAGTACTTC | CASSLNPLAGGRRWGTQYF
17 | TRBJ2-5 | NA | NA | TRBV5-6 | TGTGCCAGCAGCTGGGGGCCGGGACTCATCCACCAAGAGACCCAGTACTTC | CASSWGPGLIHQETQYF
15 | TRBJ1-1 | NA | NA | TRBV5-1 | TGCGCCAGCAGCCTTACCCAGGGAGGGTACACTGAAGCTTTCTTT | CASSLTQGGYTEAFF
14 | TRBJ2-7 | NA | NA | TRBV27 | TGTGCCAGCAGTTTTTCAAAGGGCTCCTACGAGCAGTACTTC | CASSFSKGSYEQYF
14 | TRBJ1-1 | NA | NA | TRBV29-1 | TGCAGCGTTGAAGTTTGGGGGCGGGACACTGAAGCTTTCTTT | CSVEVWGRDTEAFF
16 | TRBJ1-5 | NA | NA | TRBV6-6 | TGTGCCAGCAGTTACGTCCAGTTGATTAGCAATCAGCCCCAGCATTTT | CASSYVQLISNQPQHF
16 | TRBJ1-4 | NA | NA | TRBV15 | TGTGCCACCAGCAGAGATCGAGGGGCAACTAATGAAAAACTGTTTTTT | CATSRDRGATNEKLFF
14 | TRBJ1-2 | TRBD1 | few | TRBV10-3 | TGTGCCATCAGTGTAGGACAGGGGAACTATGGCTACACCTTC | CAISVGQGNYGYTF
16 | TRBJ2-5 | NA | NA | TRBV18 | TGTGCCAGCTCACCAAGGGGTAGAGGCGGGGAAGAGACCCAGTACTTC | CASSPRGRGGEETQYF
13 | TRBJ1-6 | TRBD1 | NA | TRBV30 | TGTGCCTGGAGGGACAGGGTTGATTCACCCCTCCACTTT | CAWRDRVDSPLHF
14 | TRBJ2-5 | NA | NA | TRBV9 | TGTGCCAGCAGCGGGCGTCAGTATGTGGAGACCCAGTACTTC | CASSGRQYVETQYF
14 | TRBJ2-7 | NA | NA | TRBV10-3 | TGTGCCACCGCGGGGGGACAGGGTCCGCGAGAGCAGTACTTC | CATAGGQGPREQYF
13 | TRBJ2-4 | NA | NA | TRBV10-3 | TGTGCCATCAGTGAGCAGGGCGGAAACATTCAGTACTTC | CAISEQGGNIQYF
15 | TRBJ2-1 | TRBD2 | NA | TRBV11-2 | TGTGCCAGCAGCCTAGCGGCCTACTCCTACAATGAGCAGTTCTTC | CASSLAAYSYNEQFF
19 | TRBJ2-5 | TRBD2 | NA | TRBV5-6 | TGTGCCAGCAGCTTAGTATGGGGACTAGCGGGGGAGTACCAAGAGACCCAGTACTTC | CASSLVWGLAGEYQETQYF
12 | TRBJ1-1 | NA | NA | TRBV6-5 | TGTGCCAGCAGAAAATGGAACACTGAAGCTTTCTTT | CASRKWNTEAFF
16 | TRBJ2-1 | TRBD2 | NA | TRBV2 | TGTGCCAGCAGTAACCCTGCGGGGGGATTTTACAATGAGCAGTTCTTC | CASSNPAGGFYNEQFF
17 | TRBJ2-3 | TRBD2 | NA | TRBV7-2 | TGTGCCAGCAGCTTCCGACTAGCGGGATCTCACACAGATACGCAGTATTTT | CASSFRLAGSHTDTQYF
15 | TRBJ1-1 | TRBD1 | NA | TRBV19 | TGTGCCAGTAGTAGGTGGACAGGGAAGAACACTGAAGCTTTCTTT | CASSRWTGKNTEAFF
16 | TRBJ1-4 | NA | NA | TRBV5-1 | TGCGCCAGCAGCACGACAGCTACCGCAACTAATGAAAAACTGTTTTTT | CASSTTATATNEKLFF
13 | TRBJ2-2 | NA | once | TRBV18 | TGTGCCAGCTCACCTTTAAACACCGGGGAGCTGTTTTTT | CASSPLNTGELFF
13 | TRBJ2-5 | NA | NA | TRBV19 | TGTGCCAGTAGGAACAGCGGCGGGGAGACCCAGTACTTC | CASRNSGGETQYF
14 | TRBJ2-2 | NA | NA | TRBV29-1 | TGCAGCGTTGGGGGGGCTAAAGGCACCGGGGAGCTGTTTTTT | CSVGGAKGTGELFF
16 | TRBJ2-3 | NA | NA | TRBV12-5 | TGTGCTAGTGGTTTGGTACCAGGACTTAGCACAGATACGCAGTATTTT | CASGLVPGLSTDTQYF
13 | TRBJ1-2 | NA | once | TRBV19 | TGTGCCAGTAGTATAGATTCAACCTATGGCTACACCTTC | CASSIDSTYGYTF
13 | TRBJ2-7 | TRBD1 | NA | TRBV6-1 | TGTGCCAGCATTGGACAGGGGCGCTACGAGCAGTACTTC | CASIGQGRYEQYF
18 | TRBJ1-5 | TRBD1 | NA | TRBV5-1 | TGCGCCAGCAGCTCCTACCCCGGGGACAGGGGTAGCAATCAGCCCCAGCATTTT | CASSSYPGDRGSNQPQHF
16 | TRBJ2-2 | TRBD1 | NA | TRBV4-3 | TGCGCCAGCAGCCCTAACAGGGGTTCGAACACCGGGGAGCTGTTTTTT | CASSPNRGSNTGELFF
16 | TRBJ2-5 | NA | NA | TRBV5-1 | TGCGCCAGCAGCCAGGGAAGGGAGGTGAACGGCCAGACCCAGTACTTC | CASSQGREVNGQTQYF
16 | TRBJ2-1 | TRBD1 | once | TRBV4-1 | TGCGCCAGCAGCCAAGATAGGGGGACAGGGCTCAATGAGCAGTTCTTC | CASSQDRGTGLNEQFF
14 | TRBJ2-7 | NA | few | TRBV6-6 | TGTGCCAGCAGTTACTCCGGGGGCTCCTACGAGCAGTACTTC | CASSYSGGSYEQYF
15 | TRBJ1-1 | NA | NA | TRBV4-1 | TGCGCCAGCAGCCAAGGGGGGGTCATGAACACTGAAGCTTTCTTT | CASSQGGVMNTEAFF
20 | TRBJ2-5 | NA | NA | TRBV9 | TGTGCCAGCAGCGTAGGCCCGGGGACTTCCATGGGGTCCTTACAAGAGACCCAGTACTTC | CASSVGPGTSMGSLQETQYF